These 19 T cell receptor beta chains share one sample of origin, sequenced in a study of shared clonotypes between healthy human individuals. TCRdb's copy holds only in-frame clones and misses some; the assay was immunoSEQ multiplex PCR. The sample carries about 2.4 million clones, 80% to 95% recorded once. The sample taken for sequencing was naive CD4+ T cells from PBMCs. This sample's subset: CD45RA+ positively selected. The receptors originated from a man between 18 and 29 years old in good health. Some clones in this sample may be carry-over from other donors' samples.

V is TRBV7-2 and J is TRBJ2-5; D may correspond to TRBD1 or TRBD2 (5 bases each). Trimming took off 4 bases at V and 5 bases at J, with 23 bases between the two ends. Germline V gives CDR1 SGHTA, CDR2 FQGNSA. The CDR3 totals 17 residues. The chain's CDR3 is CASSYVRGAVREETQYF. In nucleotides, the CDR3 is TGTGCCAGCAGCTATGTTAGGGGAGCTGTCAGGGAGGAGACCCAGTACTTC.

The chain uses TRBV28 and TRBJ2-7, with 9 bases lining up with TRBD2. The CDR3 is made up of 20 amino acids. V lost 1 base and J lost 1; bases outside the gene matches: 17. Germline lookup yields CDR1 MDHEN and CDR2 SYDVKM. CDR3 DNA: TGTGCCAGCAGTTTATTTTGGGCAGGATTAGGGCGGGAGGGTTCCTACGAGCAGTACTTC. It yields the protein CASSLFWAGLGREGSYEQYF.

This clone was picked up one time. An end of the junction differs from the germline gene, which may be a read error. The chain has TRBV2 and TRBJ2-3; TRBD2 matches 8 bases. Germline loops: CDR1 SNHLY, CDR2 FYNNEI. This CDR3 contains 14 residues. CDR3 amino acids: CASSKAGAGDTQYF. For the CDR3, the DNA is TGTGCCAGCAGTAAAGCGGGAGCGGGGGATACGCAGTATTTT. Looking up the rest from reference TRBV2 and TRBJ2-3 gives the full variable domain: EPEVTQTPSHQVTQMGQEVILRCVPISNHLYFYWYRQILGQKVEFLVSFYNNEISEKSEIFDDQFSVERPDGSNFTLKIRSTKLEDSAMYFCASSKAGAGDTQYFGPGTRLTVL.

With regard to this clone: Other nucleotide sequences from this sample produce the same CDR3. The rearrangement joins TRBV5-1 to TRBJ2-1; D unclear. The CDR3 length is 13 residues. Trimming removed 0 bases from V and 5 bases from J, with 6 bases in between. The germline CDR1 and CDR2 sequences are SGHRS and YFSETQ. The CDR3 spells CASSLGLNNEQFF. CDR3 in DNA: TGCGCCAGCAGCTTGGGGTTAAACAATGAGCAGTTCTTC.

V gene TRBV6-4 combines with J gene TRBJ2-3; 10 bases align to TRBD1. V lost 11 bases to trimming and J lost 1 base; unmatched junction nucleotides: 6. The CDR3 extends over 14 amino acids. The V gene's germline CDR1 is MRHNA and CDR2 SNTAGT. Written as DNA, the CDR3 is TGTGCCCCGCACGGGACAGGGGGCACAGATACGCAGTATTTT. Amino acids: CAPHGTGGTDTQYF.

V gene TRBV28 combines with J gene TRBJ2-5; 10 nucleotides align to TRBD1. Germline CDR1 and CDR2: MDHEN and SYDVKM. CDR3 size: 14 residues. The V gene end was trimmed by 6 bases and the J gene end by 4 bases; junction bases not matched to a gene: 5. As DNA, the CDR3 is TGTGCCAGCAGACCCCGGGACAGGGGAGAGACCCAGTACTTC. This gives the protein CASRPRDRGETQYF.

The V and J genes are TRBV25-1 and TRBJ2-3; the D gene is possibly TRBD1 (5 bases). Germline CDR1 is MGHDK and CDR2 is SYGVNS. The length of the CDR3 is 14 residues. Trimming stripped 5 bases from V and 1 base from J, with 10 bases between. The CDR3 region is CASSPDIGTDTQYF. CDR3 bases: TGTGCCAGCAGTCCGGACATTGGCACAGATACGCAGTATTTT.

This clone came up a few times. The chain recombines TRBV7-9 with TRBJ2-7; no clear D gene. CDR3 size: 10 residues. Germline lookup yields CDR1 SEHNR and CDR2 FQNEAQ (reference sequence). With 7 bases removed from V and 4 bases from J, the gap between germline ends came to 5 bases. Here the CDR3 reads CASIQYEQYF. CDR3 coding DNA: TGTGCCAGCATCCAGTACGAGCAGTACTTC. The entire variable domain, with the rest obtained from reference TRBV7-9 and TRBJ2-7, is as follows: DTGVSQNPRHKITKRGQNVTFRCDPISEHNRLYWYRQTLGQGPEFLTYFQNEAQLEKSRLLSDRFSAERPKGSFSTLEIQRTEQGDSAMYLCASIQYEQYFGPGTRLTVT.

The chain carries TRBV4-1 and TRBJ2-1, with TRBD2 matching over 12 bases. J gave up 10 bases and V 1 base, and 5 bases lay outside the gene matches. Germline assignment: CDR1 MGHRA and CDR2 YSYEKL. There are 15 residues in the CDR3. The CDR3 region is CASSQGLAGVGEQFF. DNA for the CDR3: TGCGCCAGCAGCCAAGGACTAGCGGGAGTAGGAGAGCAGTTCTTC.

Comment on this clone: Other DNA sequences in the sample encode the same CDR3. The rearrangement joins TRBV5-6 to TRBJ1-2; no clear D. Germline V gene sequence: CDR1 SGHDT, CDR2 YYEEEE. The CDR3 spans 13 residues. V lost 0 bases and J lost 4, with 7 bases in between. CDR3 loop: CASSLGPSYGYTF. The CDR3 DNA follows: TGTGCCAGCAGCTTGGGGCCGAGCTATGGCTACACCTTC.

Here the CDR3 DNA reads TGTGCCAGCAGTGAAGCGCTTCTGACAGGGAACACTGAAGCTTTCTTT. It translates to CASSEALLTGNTEAFF. The chain links TRBV6-1 to TRBJ1-1; TRBD1 might be the D (6 bases). V was clipped by 0 bases and J by 1 base, with 12 bases between them. CDR3 length: 16 amino acids. Germline V gene data show CDR1 as MNHNS and CDR2 as SASEGT.

The chain couples TRBV10-3 to TRBJ2-7; 8 bases are a match to TRBD2. V shed 8 bases, J shed 5 bases, and the junction held 5 bases outside the gene matches. The CDR3 consists of 12 residues. From germline, CDR1 is ENHRY and CDR2 SYGVKD. This chain's CDR3 is CAIGLAGDEQYF. In nucleotides, the CDR3 is TGTGCCATCGGACTAGCTGGGGACGAGCAGTACTTC.

The V gene is TRBV5-1, the J gene TRBJ1-4; D gene unclear. Germline values: CDR1 SGHRS, CDR2 YFSETQ. V lost 4 bases and J lost 8, with 12 bases in between. The CDR3 runs to 13 residues. CDR3 bases: TGCGCCAGCAGCCCCGTGTTCGGGGAAAAACTGTTTTTT. Encoded protein: CASSPVFGEKLFF.

The chain carries TRBV9 and TRBJ2-7; the D gene is possibly TRBD2 (5 bases). The V end lost 3 bases, the J end lost 7 bases, and 14 bases lay between the germline ends. The CDR3 is 13 residues long. CDR1 and CDR2 (germline): SGDLS, YYNGEE. The CDR3 region has the DNA TGTGCCAGCAGCGCTCACGGGATGGGTGAGCAGTACTTC. It translates to CASSAHGMGEQYF.

This chain connects TRBV5-4 to TRBJ1-5; unclear D gene. The CDR3 runs to 15 residues. Germline values: CDR1 SGHNT, CDR2 YYREEE (reference sequence). The germline V and J ends were trimmed by 4 bases and 2 bases, with 13 bases remaining between them. The CDR3: CASSPGRGGNQPQHF. For the CDR3, the DNA is TGTGCCAGCAGCCCTGGGCGGGGTGGCAATCAGCCCCAGCATTTT.

This clone is a singleton in its sample. The chain links TRBV30 to TRBJ1-1, with unresolved D. The CDR3 sequence is 11 residues long. Per germline, CDR1 GTSNPN and CDR2 SVGIG (reference sequence). V lost 3 bases to trimming and J lost 6 bases, with 8 bases between them. The CDR3 protein is CAWSVTSEAFF. CDR3 DNA: TGTGCCTGGAGCGTAACCTCTGAAGCTTTCTTT. Looking up the rest from reference TRBV30 and TRBJ1-1 gives the full variable domain: SQTIHQWPATLVQPVGSPLSLECTVEGTSNPNLYWYRQAAGRGLQLLFYSVGIGQISSEVPQNLSASRPQDRQFILSSKKLLLSDSGFYLCAWSVTSEAFFGQGTRLTVV.

The CDR3 region has the DNA TGCAGCGTTGGGGGTCTATTCCATACAGATACGCAGTATTTT. This encodes CSVGGLFHTDTQYF. The rearrangement uses TRBV29-1 and TRBJ2-3; D is unresolved. The V and J ends lost 4 bases and 3 bases respectively, with 14 bases between them. The V gene's germline CDR1 is SQVTM and CDR2 ANQGSEA. The CDR3 consists of 14 residues.

The chain employs TRBV7-3 and TRBJ2-1, with D perhaps matching TRBD2 (5 bases). The V gene lost 4 bases and the J gene lost 12 bases, with 16 bases spanning the gap. Germline CDR1 is SGHTA and CDR2 is FQGTGA. The length of the CDR3 is 13 residues. The CDR3 DNA reads as TGTGCCAGCAGCTCGGAAGCGGCCTCTGGGCAGTTCTTC. Translation gives CASSSEAASGQFF.

About this clone: Different DNA sequences within this sample yield the same CDR3. The chain employs TRBV28 and TRBJ1-1; TRBD1 is a possible D gene (6 bases). Between the trimmed V and J ends, which lost 5 bases and 0 bases, there was a span of 13 bases. This CDR3 comprises 15 residues. Germline assignment: CDR1 MDHEN and CDR2 SYDVKM. The CDR3 sequence is CASSPPGALNTEAFF. The CDR3 coding sequence is TGTGCCAGCAGTCCCCCGGGGGCCTTGAACACTGAAGCTTTCTTT.